These T cell receptor beta chains were read from a single sample in a study of shared clonotypes between healthy human individuals. Produced via immunoSEQ multiplex PCR; TCRdb's table is partial and in-frame only. In the table there are roughly 2 million clones, around 95% of which are singletons. The material sequenced was naive CD4+ T cells sorted from blood. These receptors all stem from a man between 18 and 35 years old in good health. Both conserved end residues are trimmed from each CDR3. Clone size is shown for a subset of rows, as once, few, many or a class of expanded clone.

V,size,CDR3
TRBV5-4,NA,ASSLPGGSTDTQY
TRBV5-1,NA,ASSSGRDRGGETQY
TRBV28,NA,ASSPTQGDYGYT
TRBV7-9,NA,ASSHAGGLNYGYT
TRBV5-1,NA,ASSLNTGGETQY
TRBV5-4,NA,ASSSGTISYEQY
TRBV19,NA,ASSIAREGGYT
TRBV2,NA,ASSEDRGSTDTQY
TRBV5-4,NA,ASSPLAGTDTQY
TRBV7-9,NA,ASSLVRLRPGNEQF
TRBV9,NA,ASSSGTTNTGELF
TRBV5-6,NA,ASSYHPGQLSPNYGYT
TRBV13,once,ASSIIRGVAF
TRBV15,NA,ATSRRTGYTEAF
TRBV2,once,ASTGFRADTQY
TRBV6-6,NA,ASSPTSGKGNEQF
TRBV9,few,ASSVQGTETQY